Listed below are T cell receptor beta chains from one sample, sequenced in a study of siplizumab effects on memory and regulatory T cells. This table comes from immunoSEQ multiplex PCR, and its TCRdb copy is limited to in-frame clones, with some not included. The sample has 95,000 to 110,000 clones, about 93% seen once. The sequencing input was Tregs sorted from blood. The receptors here all came from a human donor in good health. The CDR3 runs from the conserved cysteine through the conserved F or W.

TRBJ2-3	TRBV6-1	CASSEYHRVADTQYF
TRBJ2-1	TRBV5-6	CASSRGASYSYNEQFF
TRBJ2-2	TRBV19	CASSNRAPGTGELFF
TRBJ2-3	TRBV28	CASSDRQVADTQYF
TRBJ1-3	TRBV7-9	CASSLEGGLDTIYF
TRBJ1-5	TRBV27	CASSFWSGGYQHF
TRBJ1-1	TRBV19	CASSLFTGATGTEAFF
TRBJ2-1	TRBV7-2	CASSLAAGGNEQFF
TRBJ2-1	TRBV30	CAWSYQAGGLEQFF
TRBJ2-7	TRBV28	CASSFAVYEQYF
TRBJ2-3	TRBV2	CASSEVSVGTDTQYF
TRBJ2-5	TRBV27	CASSRFAGTSGDRTETQYF
TRBJ2-7	TRBV7-2	CASSTTSTVHEQYF
TRBJ2-7	TRBV11-2	CASSRAGTGRTEQYF
TRBJ2-1	TRBV30	CAWRRTGIYNEQFF
TRBJ2-3	TRBV11-3	CASSFGVGSTDTQYF
TRBJ2-3	TRBV10-1	CASSEIPSGRADTQYF
TRBJ2-6	TRBV30	CAWSVGYGANVLTF
TRBJ2-3	TRBV7-9	CASSLPLGGGATDTQYF
TRBJ1-6	TRBV7-2	CASSLDTGYGSPLHF
TRBJ2-5	TRBV7-2	CASSLLLAGQETQYF
TRBJ1-5	TRBV18	CASSEGGDQPQHF
TRBJ1-2	TRBV7-2	CASSYSGGAGGYTF
TRBJ1-5	TRBV2	CASSVERTSNQPQHF
TRBJ2-1	TRBV7-2	CASSTRLAGGRNEQFF
TRBJ2-4	TRBV29-1	CSVPAGGPEGKNIQYF
TRBJ2-3	TRBV9	CASSVVGRARHTDTQYF
TRBJ1-1	TRBV18	CASSPTGGTTEAFF
TRBJ2-1	TRBV25-1	CASSHATSGRGNEQFF
TRBJ2-5	TRBV19	CASSIGGAETQYF
TRBJ1-4	TRBV6-1	CASSGWRSTNEKLFF
TRBJ2-5	TRBV2	CASSEGSQETQYF
TRBJ2-1	TRBV7-2	CASSLSGEQFF
TRBJ2-7	TRBV20-1	CSANRNEQYF
TRBJ1-2	TRBV15	CATSSNREYNGYTF
TRBJ2-7	TRBV11-3	CASSLGYHEQYF
TRBJ1-2	TRBV7-5	CARSRDCGPQDGYTF
TRBJ2-2	TRBV6-5	CASKKRGGPGELFF
TRBJ1-1	TRBV5-1	CASSLGQGVMNTEAFF
TRBJ2-7	TRBV30	CAWSVGTSGRYEQYF
TRBJ2-1	TRBV11-2	CASSLAQGPYNEQFF
TRBJ2-3	TRBV6-4	CASSEGLANADTQYF
TRBJ2-1	TRBV10-3	CAISPSGTYNEQFF
TRBJ2-7	TRBV19	CASSPHGLTYEQYF
TRBJ2-7	TRBV19	CASSIGTGASYEQYF
TRBJ2-1	TRBV5-1	CASSLGAGHYNEQFF
TRBJ2-7	TRBV10-1	CASSRTWGDEQYF
TRBJ2-1	TRBV10-3	CATRLAGDGEQFF
TRBJ1-4	TRBV18	CASSRTELNEKLFF
TRBJ1-4	TRBV6-1	CASSEALPGRKINEKLFF
TRBJ2-1	TRBV7-2	CASSSPPAGEQFF
TRBJ2-2	TRBV19	CASSLATLTGELFF
TRBJ2-7	TRBV18	CASSPGASEQYF
TRBJ2-3	TRBV5-1	CASSLFEGKGDTQYF
TRBJ1-6	TRBV7-8	CASSLDFPPLHF
TRBJ2-5	TRBV27	CASSLYRGLETQYF
TRBJ1-1	TRBV18	CASSPRIYARYPEAFF
TRBJ1-2	TRBV6-5	CASRPLQGRGYTF
TRBJ2-1	TRBV7-9	CASSPLKGPSSYNEQFF
TRBJ1-2	TRBV18	CASSFTENYGYTF